The clone carrying this TCR beta chain was counted between two and nine times. Unique molecular identifiers were used to barcode this TCRbeta library. TCRdb called the PCR reads again in MiXCR, with one record for every CDR3 protein. The table includes 640,000 or so distinct CDR3 sequences, roughly 15% detected once. The record originates from a study of T-cell reconstitution after alpha-beta-depleted transplantation in children. Germline CDR1 reads DFQATT; CDR2 reads SNEGSKA (reference sequence). CDR3 length: 13 residues. Between the trimmed V and J ends, which lost 3 bases and 3 bases, there was a span of 9 bases.

The chain uses TRBV20-1 and TRBJ2-1; a weak D match, TRBD2 (7 bases). The clonotype was recovered from a human donor who donated a stem cell graft to a child with acute myeloid leukemia. This specimen consisted of PBMCs from the stem cell graft donor, obtained from the stem cell graft. The CDR3 sequence: CSASGGHYNEQFF. Written as DNA, the CDR3 is TGCAGTGCTAGCGGGGGGCACTACAATGAGCAGTTCTTC.